The rows below give T cell receptor beta chains drawn from one sample of a study of cytomegalovirus exposure and HLA in healthy donors. TCRdb's copy holds only in-frame clones and misses some; the assay was immunoSEQ multiplex PCR. The repertoire consists of about 84,000 clones, with 63% occurring once and the leading ten covering over 12%. The sample was PBMCs. All receptors come from a woman in her thirties or forties in good health and CMV-seropositive. The CDR3 runs from the conserved cysteine through the conserved F or W. D genes are given only for firm matches. Clone size is shown for a subset of rows, as once, few, many or a class of expanded clone.

. TRBJ2-7 TRBD2 TRBV11-3 TGTGCCAGCAGCAAAACTAGCGGATCCTCCTACGAGCAGTACTTC CASSKTSGSSYEQYF
. TRBJ2-7 TRBD2 TRBV28 TGTGCCAGCAGGGGCGGGAGTCCCTACGAGCAGTACTTC CASRGGSPYEQYF
. TRBJ2-1 TRBD2 TRBV9 TGTGCCAGCAGCGCCACTTCGAGTCTAGCGGGAGAACAGGAGCAGTTCTTC CASSATSSLAGEQEQFF
. TRBJ2-7 TRBD2 TRBV28 TGTGCCAGCAGTTTATGGGAGGCTAGCGGGATCTACGAGCAGTACTTC CASSLWEASGIYEQYF
once TRBJ1-5 . TRBV2 TGTGCCAGCTCGGATAAACACAGGGAACAGGCCCAGCATTTT CASSDKHREQAQHF
. TRBJ2-7 TRBD2 TRBV10-3 TGTGCCATCAGTGAGTCGAAGCGGGAGGTATCCTACGAGCAGTACTTC CAISESKREVSYEQYF
. TRBJ2-5 TRBD2 TRBV4-3 TGCGCCAGCAGTCAAGATCATGGCGGGGGGGAGACCCAGTACTTC CASSQDHGGGETQYF
. TRBJ2-7 TRBD1 TRBV19 TGTGCCAGTGGACAGGGAATCTACGAGCAGTACTTC CASGQGIYEQYF
. TRBJ1-1 . TRBV28 TGTGCCAGCAGTCCTGATACTAACACTGAAGCTTTCTTT CASSPDTNTEAFF
few TRBJ1-1 TRBD1 TRBV19 TGTGCCAGTAGACAGGGGGGGACTGAAGCTTTCTTT CASRQGGTEAFF
. TRBJ2-3 TRBD2 TRBV19 TGTGCCACCATCCCCGGACTAGCGGGAGAGGCAGGGAGCACAGATACGCAGTATTTT CATIPGLAGEAGSTDTQYF
. TRBJ1-1 . TRBV7-2 TGTGCCAGCATCCCTTTCAGGGGAGGGAAGGCTTTCTTT CASIPFRGGKAFF
. TRBJ1-1 . TRBV11-2 TGTGCCAGCAGCTTAGATGGCCCGGGACAGAACACTGAAGCTTTCTTT CASSLDGPGQNTEAFF
few TRBJ2-1 TRBD2 TRBV2 TGTGCCAGCAGTGGAGAACTAGCGGGAACCATCCCCAACAATGAGCAGTTCTTC CASSGELAGTIPNNEQFF
. TRBJ1-4 TRBD1 TRBV2 TGTGCCAGCCAGCGGGACAGGGAGTTTGGTGAAAAACTGTTTTTT CASQRDREFGEKLFF
. TRBJ2-2 TRBD2 TRBV9 TGTGCCAGCAGCGTAGCAAGCGGGAGTATCACCGGGGAGCTGTTTTTT CASSVASGSITGELFF
. TRBJ2-7 . TRBV14 TGTGCCAGCAGCTCGCAATTTTCAGGGTACGAGCAGTACTTC CASSSQFSGYEQYF
. TRBJ2-7 . TRBV2 TGTGCCAGCAGTTTAGCTGTGGTGAACGAGCAGTACTTC CASSLAVVNEQYF
. TRBJ1-3 . TRBV2 TGTGCCAGCAGCGTTTTTGGAAACACCATATATTTT CASSVFGNTIYF
once TRBJ2-2 TRBD2 TRBV7-6 TGTGCCAGCAGCTTGACTAGCGGGAGTGGGTTGGCCACCGGGGAGCTGTTTTTT CASSLTSGSGLATGELFF
. TRBJ1-3 . TRBV10-3 TGTGCCATCACCGACTTATCCAAGGAATCCGGAAACACCATATATTTT CAITDLSKESGNTIYF
. TRBJ2-7 TRBD1 TRBV5-1 TGCGCCAGCAGCCCGACAGGGGGGTCCTACGAGCAGTACTTC CASSPTGGSYEQYF
. TRBJ1-6 TRBD1 TRBV5-6 TGTGCCAGCAGCCCGCGGGACAGAGAAAATTCACCCCTCCACTTT CASSPRDRENSPLHF
. TRBJ2-7 TRBD2 TRBV7-2 TGTGCCAGCAGCTTTTCGATAGCGGGAGGGGTCGAGCAGTACTTC CASSFSIAGGVEQYF
. TRBJ2-1 TRBD2 TRBV7-9 TGTGCCAGCAGCTTAGGGACTAGCGGGAGGAGGAACAATGAGCAGTTCTTC CASSLGTSGRRNNEQFF
. TRBJ1-4 . TRBV7-9 TGTGCCAGCAGCGCCCGACCTACAGGGTCTGGTGGTGAAAAACTGTTTTTT CASSARPTGSGGEKLFF
. TRBJ1-1 . TRBV15 TGTGCCACCAGCAGAGGCCGGGGATTGAACACTGAAGCTTTCTTT CATSRGRGLNTEAFF
. TRBJ2-1 . TRBV7-2 TGTGCCAGCAGCTCCGCGGGCGGGCGCCGGGTTGAGCAGTTCTTC CASSSAGGRRVEQFF
. TRBJ1-2 . TRBV19 TGTGCCAGTAGTATGAACAGGGAGTATGGCTACACCTTC CASSMNREYGYTF
. TRBJ2-1 TRBD2 TRBV4-2 TGTGCCAGCAGCCAAGATGTGGGACTAGCGGGAGATCTCTATGAGCAGTTCTTC CASSQDVGLAGDLYEQFF
few TRBJ1-1 . TRBV23-1 TGCGCCAGGACCCCGCCAGGGAGGGATACTGAAGCTTTCTTT CARTPPGRDTEAFF
. TRBJ1-1 TRBD1 TRBV2 TGTGCCAGCATCGGACAGGGAGGAACTGAAGCTTTCTTT CASIGQGGTEAFF
. TRBJ2-1 TRBD2 TRBV7-2 TGTGCCAGCAGCTTTGGACTAGCGGGGTGGGGTGAGCAGTTCTTC CASSFGLAGWGEQFF
few TRBJ1-4 . TRBV7-8 TGTGCCAGCAGCCGGGGATACGACGAAAAACTGTTTTTT CASSRGYDEKLFF
. TRBJ1-1 . TRBV18 TGTGCCAGCTCACCACGACCCACAGGGCAGGTGGGCACTGAAGCTTTCTTT CASSPRPTGQVGTEAFF
. TRBJ1-5 TRBD1 TRBV28 TGTGCCAGCAGTCCAACAGGGGGCCCCTTTAAGCCCCAGCATTTT CASSPTGGPFKPQHF
. TRBJ1-2 . TRBV2 TGTGCCAGCAGTGGTGAGGAGTCCGTCTATGGCTACACCTTC CASSGEESVYGYTF
. TRBJ2-4 TRBD1 TRBV4-1 TGCGCCAGCAGCCAGACTACCCCAAGGACAGGGGTAAACATTCAGTACTTC CASSQTTPRTGVNIQYF
few TRBJ1-1 TRBD1 TRBV5-6 TGTGCCAGCAGCTTCAGGGGGATAGGGACTGAAGCTTTCTTT CASSFRGIGTEAFF
few TRBJ2-2 TRBD2 TRBV15 TGTGCCACCAGTGGCGGGGGTACCGGGGAGCTGTTTTTT CATSGGGTGELFF
few TRBJ1-2 . TRBV28 TGTGCCAGCAGTTTAGGGACTGGTCAAGGCGGCTACACCTTC CASSLGTGQGGYTF
. TRBJ1-3 . TRBV5-6 TGTGCCAGCACCAAGGACTGGTCCTCTGGAAACACCATATATTTT CASTKDWSSGNTIYF
. TRBJ1-3 . TRBV5-6 TGTGCCAGCAGCTTGGGTGGAGGGGCTGGAAACACCATATATTTT CASSLGGGAGNTIYF
. TRBJ1-2 . TRBV10-3 TGTGCCATCAGTGAGTCGGACATCGCCGCCGGTGGCTACACCTTC CAISESDIAAGGYTF
. TRBJ2-7 TRBD2 TRBV7-2 TGTGCCAGCAGCCCCACCGGGACTAGCGGTTTCTACGAGCAGTACTTC CASSPTGTSGFYEQYF
. TRBJ1-4 . TRBV7-6 TGTGCCAGCAGACCTGGGGGGGCAACTAATGAAAAACTGTTTTTT CASRPGGATNEKLFF
. TRBJ1-1 . TRBV10-1 TGCGCCAGCAGTATGGACAGAGTCACGGAAGCTTTCTTT CASSMDRVTEAFF
. TRBJ1-1 TRBD1 TRBV28 TGTGCCAGCAGTTTACAGGGGGGGAACACTGAAGCTTTCTTT CASSLQGGNTEAFF